The clone carrying this T cell receptor (beta chain) was seen only a few times. Its antigen is unknown. Semi-nested PCR with Nested Universal Primer A followed constant-region reverse priming of full-length variable regions. Each CDR3 protein gets one entry after TCRdb re-called the 5' RACE reads with MiXCR. The sample carries tens of thousands of distinct CDR3 sequences, 26% recorded once. CDR1 is SGHRS and CDR2 is YFSETQ in the germline V gene. V was clipped by 0 bases and J by 4 bases, with 8 bases between them. The CDR3 has 14 residues. General study points: The larger-cohort validation was restricted to a single TCR beta V-J rearrangement rather than whole repertoires. Tumor memory CD4+ T cell TCR gene usage clustered with blood and lymph node memory CD4+ cells and lymph node naive CD4+ cells.

The sorted Tregs were CD4+CD25+CD127-/low cells. V is TRBV5-1 and J is TRBJ2-1; D is ambiguous. This receptor was identified in a female donor with breast cancer. Sequenced input: tumor-infiltrating Tregs sorted from the breast tumor. DNA for the CDR3: TGCGCCAGCAGCTTGGGGTCAGAGTACAATGAGCAGTTCTTC. Translated: CASSLGSEYNEQFF.